This record covers a single TCR beta chain. Its antigen remains unidentified. Base quality data are lacking; no much larger clone is found one base away. An Illumina MiSeq was used to sequence the TCRbeta libraries, yielding an average of around 41,000 productive templates per sample. Using multiplex PCR amplification, the immunoSEQ assay generated the TCRbeta CDR3 libraries. The authors' pipeline ran thus. Repertoire diversity was calculated as previously defined, with values near 0 taken to indicate extremely monoclonal samples. TCRdb took this table from immuneACCESS and kept in-frame rearrangements with V and J called. Such tables lack part of the clones; where checked against another copy, unresolved V genes explain under half of the gap, and the rest is unexplained. Clone size and the V and J calls come from that table; the DNA yielded D and trimming. The sample data list under 9,500 clones, and 91% of these were observed just once. Together, the top ten hold under 50% of the sample.

DNA was extracted from blood mononuclear cells, and the same DNA was used for both TCR and STAT3 sequencing. The CDR1 and CDR2 encoded by the germline V gene are KGHSH and LQKENI. The CDR3 measures 14 amino acids from cysteine to phenylalanine. The entry retains the CDR3 DNA only, 42 bases that are in frame from base 1. Cut back by 1 base and 5 bases, the V and J ends lie 11 bases apart. The sample originates from a study of STAT3 mutations in large granular lymphocyte leukemia (dated 2019 in TCRdb). Broadly, across the study: In roughly half of the longitudinally sequenced T-LGLL patients, canonical activating STAT3 mutations were detected. One or more immunosuppressive therapy regimens were given to more than half of T-LGLL patients, and hematologic response was seen in around 40% of the treated patients. Serial deep sequencing of TCRbeta CDR3 and STAT3 was performed in patients with T-cell large granular lymphocyte leukemia to reconstruct clonal hierarchy and dynamics. From an initial cohort of roughly 190 LGL patients, about 17 representative T-LGLL cases were picked for longitudinal TCRbeta and STAT3 sequencing. As controls, the study also included longitudinal sequencing of a couple of patients with natural killer LGL leukemia. Each patient was sequenced at an average of 4 time points, ranging from 2 to 8 samplings.

Paper-wide results and their limitations: The burden of the dominant TCR clone was higher than the STAT3 mutant burden in several patients, which suggests that the STAT3 mutation arose secondarily inside a clone that had already expanded. Variable intervals between samplings and differing treatment regimens complicated linking therapy response to changes in TCR clonal burden. All T-LGLL patients had at least one immunodominant TCRbeta clonotype, and roughly half had multiple immunodominant subclonotypes. Because no samples were available when a clone first appeared, clonal expansion had to be inferred from samplings taken at other points. TCR clonotype switching after therapy was seen in about 35% of the 18 patients, with all newly emerging clones being STAT3 wild type. Since codominant clonotypes persisted in some patients, a small but highly pathogenic clone may have gone undetected.

This sequence uses TRBV18 and TRBJ1-1; the D gene is perhaps TRBD1, from 5 matching bases. The TCR comes from a man in his fifties or sixties with T-cell large granular lymphocyte leukemia. Some clones in this sample may be carry-over from other donors' samples. The age is the age at diagnosis. Sample: peripheral blood mononuclear cells. CDR3 protein: CASSPQGTGTEAFF. The DNA sequence is as follows: TGTGCCAGCTCACCACAGGGGACGGGGACTGAAGCTTTCTTT. With all but the CDR3 taken from the reference TRBV18 and TRBJ1-1 genes, the full variable domain is: NAGVMQNPRHLVRRRGQEARLRCSPMKGHSHVYWYRQLPEEGLKFMVYLQKENIIDESGMPKERFSAEFPKEGPSILRIQQVVRGDSAAYFCASSPQGTGTEAFFGQGTRLTVV.